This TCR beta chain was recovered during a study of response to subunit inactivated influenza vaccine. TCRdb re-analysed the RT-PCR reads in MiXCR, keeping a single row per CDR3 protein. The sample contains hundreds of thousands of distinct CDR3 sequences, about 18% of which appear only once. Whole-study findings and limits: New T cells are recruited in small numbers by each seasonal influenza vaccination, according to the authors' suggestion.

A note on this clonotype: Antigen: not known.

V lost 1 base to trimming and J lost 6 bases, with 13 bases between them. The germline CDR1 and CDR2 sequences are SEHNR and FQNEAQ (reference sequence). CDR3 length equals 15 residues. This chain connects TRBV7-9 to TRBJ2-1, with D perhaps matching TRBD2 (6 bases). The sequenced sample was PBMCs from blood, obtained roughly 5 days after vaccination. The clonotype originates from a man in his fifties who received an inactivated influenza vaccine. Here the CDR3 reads CASSLVVAVLNEQFF. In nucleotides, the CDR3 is TGTGCCAGCAGCTTAGTGGTAGCGGTCCTCAATGAGCAGTTCTTC.